This entry features one T cell receptor (beta chain) sequence. This CDR3 comprises 17 residues. Germline V CDR1 and CDR2: MGHDK, SYGVNS. The junction had 12 bases not matched to a gene; V was cut back by 0 bases and J by 7 bases. The data originate from a study of technical replicates of blood from four donors. Assay: immunoSEQ multiplex PCR; the TCRdb copy retains only in-frame clones and omits some. Of approximately 73,000 clones in the sample, 92% were seen once. The origin of this receptor is a human donor in good health. Sequenced input: T cells isolated from PBMCs. This rearrangement joins TRBV25-1 to TRBJ1-2, with TRBD1 matching 9 bases. The CDR3 reads CASSEYEGQGFGAGYTF. As DNA, the CDR3 is TGTGCCAGCAGTGAATATGAGGGACAGGGCTTCGGAGCTGGCTACACCTTC.